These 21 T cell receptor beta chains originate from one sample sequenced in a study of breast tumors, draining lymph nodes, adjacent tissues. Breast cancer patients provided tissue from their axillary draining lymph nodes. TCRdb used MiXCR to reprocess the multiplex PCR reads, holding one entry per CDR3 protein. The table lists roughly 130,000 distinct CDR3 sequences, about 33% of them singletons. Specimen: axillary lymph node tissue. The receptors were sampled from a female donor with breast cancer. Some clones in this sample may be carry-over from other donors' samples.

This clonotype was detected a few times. Written as DNA, the CDR3 is TGTGCCAGCAGCGCCCATCTAGCGGCACTCGGCAATGAGCAGTTCTTC. It specifies CASSAHLAALGNEQFF. V and J are TRBV11-2 and TRBJ2-1, with 7 bases matching TRBD2. This CDR3 is built from 16 residues. Germline loops: CDR1 SGHAT, CDR2 FQNNGV. Germline trimming cut 5 bases from V and 6 bases from J; bases unmatched to any gene: 13.

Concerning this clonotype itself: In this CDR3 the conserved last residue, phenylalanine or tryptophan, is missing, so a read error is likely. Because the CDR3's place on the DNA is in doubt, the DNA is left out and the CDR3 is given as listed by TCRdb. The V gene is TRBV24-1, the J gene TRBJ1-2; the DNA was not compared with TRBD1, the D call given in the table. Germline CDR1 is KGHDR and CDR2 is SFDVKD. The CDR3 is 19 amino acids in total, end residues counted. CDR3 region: CATSDQSDRVGVRYYGYPS.

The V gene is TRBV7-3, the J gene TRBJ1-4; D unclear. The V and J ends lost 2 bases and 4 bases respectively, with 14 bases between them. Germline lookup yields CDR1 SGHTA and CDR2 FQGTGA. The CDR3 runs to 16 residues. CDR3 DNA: TGTGCCAGCAGCTTACAACCGAGGCAGGATAATGAAAAACTGTTTTTT. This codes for CASSLQPRQDNEKLFF.

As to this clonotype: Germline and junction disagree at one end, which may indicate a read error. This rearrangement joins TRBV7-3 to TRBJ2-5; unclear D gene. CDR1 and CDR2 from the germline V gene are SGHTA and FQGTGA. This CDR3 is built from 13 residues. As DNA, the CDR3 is TGTGCCACCAGCAGCGATGGGCGCGAGACCCAGCACTTC. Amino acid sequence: CATSSDGRETQHF.

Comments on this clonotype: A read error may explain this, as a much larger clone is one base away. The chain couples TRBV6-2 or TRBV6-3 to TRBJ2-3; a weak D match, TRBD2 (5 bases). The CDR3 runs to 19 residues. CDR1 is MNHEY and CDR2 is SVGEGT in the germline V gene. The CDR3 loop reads CASSYPTSDRAVGTDMQYF. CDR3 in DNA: TGTGCCAGCAGTTACCCGACCTCGGACCGAGCGGTGGGCACAGATATGCAGTATTTT.

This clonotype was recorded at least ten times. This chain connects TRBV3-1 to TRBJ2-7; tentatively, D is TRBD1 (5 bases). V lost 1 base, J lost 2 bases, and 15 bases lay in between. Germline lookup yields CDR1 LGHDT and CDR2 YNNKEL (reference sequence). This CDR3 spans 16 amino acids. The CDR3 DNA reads TGTGCCAGCAGCCAAGTCCCCCGGCAGGGCCCCTACGAGCAGTACTTC. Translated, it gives CASSQVPRQGPYEQYF.

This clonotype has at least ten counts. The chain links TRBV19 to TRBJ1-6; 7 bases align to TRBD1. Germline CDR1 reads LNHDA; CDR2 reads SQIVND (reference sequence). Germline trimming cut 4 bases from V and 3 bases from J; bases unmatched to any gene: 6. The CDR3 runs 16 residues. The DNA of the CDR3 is TGTGCCAGTAGTAACTCGGGACAGAGCTATAATTCACCCCTCCACTTT. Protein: CASSNSGQSYNSPLHF.

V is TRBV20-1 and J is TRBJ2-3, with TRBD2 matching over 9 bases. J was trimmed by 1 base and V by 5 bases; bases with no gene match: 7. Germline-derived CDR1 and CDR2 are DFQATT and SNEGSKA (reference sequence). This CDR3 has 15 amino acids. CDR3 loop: CSAGGRGGRTDTQYF. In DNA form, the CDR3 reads TGCAGTGCTGGGGGGCGGGGGGGCCGCACAGATACGCAGTATTTT.

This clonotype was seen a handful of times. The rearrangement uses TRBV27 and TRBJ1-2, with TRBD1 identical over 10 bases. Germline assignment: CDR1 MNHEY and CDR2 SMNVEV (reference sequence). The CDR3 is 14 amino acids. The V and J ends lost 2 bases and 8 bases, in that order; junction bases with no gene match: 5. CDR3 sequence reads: CASSLRQGAGGYTF. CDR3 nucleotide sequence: TGTGCCAGCAGTTTACGACAGGGGGCGGGAGGCTACACCTTC.

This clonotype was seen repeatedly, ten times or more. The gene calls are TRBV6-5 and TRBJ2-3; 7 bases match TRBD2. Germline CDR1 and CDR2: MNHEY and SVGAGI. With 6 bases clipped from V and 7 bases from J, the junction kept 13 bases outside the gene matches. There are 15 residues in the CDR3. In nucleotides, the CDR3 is TGTGCCAGCAGGCGGGAGAGGGGTTCCCATTATACGCAGTATTTT. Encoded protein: CASRRERGSHYTQYF.

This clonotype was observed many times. CDR3 residues: CASSPPSTGTGYGYTF. CDR3 sequence (DNA): TGTGCCAGCTCACCGCCTTCCACCGGGACAGGGTATGGCTACACCTTC. V is TRBV18 and J is TRBJ1-2, with 9 bases fitting TRBD1. The CDR3 loop spans 16 amino acids. The junction had 10 bases not matched to a gene; V was cut back by 3 bases and J by 5 bases. The germline CDR1 and CDR2 sequences are KGHSH and LQKENI.

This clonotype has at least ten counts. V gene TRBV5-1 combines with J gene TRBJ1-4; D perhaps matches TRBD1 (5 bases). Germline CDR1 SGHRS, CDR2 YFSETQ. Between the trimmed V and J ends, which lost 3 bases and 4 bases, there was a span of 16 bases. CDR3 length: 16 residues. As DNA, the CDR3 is TGCGCCAGCAGCTGGGGGACTCCTAGGGGTAATGAAAAACTGTTTTTT. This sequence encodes CASSWGTPRGNEKLFF.

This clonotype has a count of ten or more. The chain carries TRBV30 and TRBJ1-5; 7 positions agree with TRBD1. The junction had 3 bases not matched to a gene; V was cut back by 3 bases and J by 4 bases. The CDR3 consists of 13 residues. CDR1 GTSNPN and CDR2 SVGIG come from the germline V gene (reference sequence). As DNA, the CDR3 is TGTGCCTGGAGAGGGGGCCGTAATCAGCCCCAGCATTTT. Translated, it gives CAWRGGRNQPQHF.

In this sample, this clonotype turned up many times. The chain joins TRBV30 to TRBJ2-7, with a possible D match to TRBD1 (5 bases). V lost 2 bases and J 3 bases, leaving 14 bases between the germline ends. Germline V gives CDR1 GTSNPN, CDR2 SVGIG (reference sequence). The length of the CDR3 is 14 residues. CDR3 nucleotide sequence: TGTGCCTGGAGTACCTCCTGGGGCAGCTACGAGCAGTACTTC. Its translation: CAWSTSWGSYEQYF. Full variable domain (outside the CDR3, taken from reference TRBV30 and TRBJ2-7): SQTIHQWPATLVQPVGSPLSLECTVEGTSNPNLYWYRQAAGRGLQLLFYSVGIGQISSEVPQNLSASRPQDRQFILSSKKLLLSDSGFYLCAWSTSWGSYEQYFGPGTRLTVT.

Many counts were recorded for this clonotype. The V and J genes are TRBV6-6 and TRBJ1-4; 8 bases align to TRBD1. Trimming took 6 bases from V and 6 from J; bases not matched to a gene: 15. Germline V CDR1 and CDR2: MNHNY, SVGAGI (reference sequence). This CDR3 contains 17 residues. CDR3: CASSYKDRVIVDEKLFF. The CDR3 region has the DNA TGTGCCAGCAGCTACAAGGACAGGGTGATTGTGGATGAAAAACTGTTTTTT.

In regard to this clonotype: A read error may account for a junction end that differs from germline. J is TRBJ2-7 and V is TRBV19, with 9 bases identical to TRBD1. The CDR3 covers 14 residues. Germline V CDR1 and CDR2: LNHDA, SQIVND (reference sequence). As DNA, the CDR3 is TGTGCCAGCAGTAAAACAGGGGGCTTCTACGAGCAGTACTTC. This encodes CASSKTGGFYEQYF.

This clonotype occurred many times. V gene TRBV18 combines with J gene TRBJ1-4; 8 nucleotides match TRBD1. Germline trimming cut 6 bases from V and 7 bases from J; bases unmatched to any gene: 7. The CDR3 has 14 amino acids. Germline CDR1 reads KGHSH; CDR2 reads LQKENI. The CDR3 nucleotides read TGTGCCAGCTCGATCGGACAGGGAAGTGAAAAACTGTTTTTT. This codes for CASSIGQGSEKLFF.

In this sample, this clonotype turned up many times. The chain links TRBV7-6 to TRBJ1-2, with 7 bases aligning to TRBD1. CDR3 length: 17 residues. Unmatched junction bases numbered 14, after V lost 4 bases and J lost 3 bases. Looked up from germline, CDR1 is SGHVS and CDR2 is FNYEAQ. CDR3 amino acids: CASSSGQSRVLDYGYTF. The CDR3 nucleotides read TGTGCCAGCAGCTCGGGACAGTCCCGTGTTTTGGACTATGGCTACACCTTC.

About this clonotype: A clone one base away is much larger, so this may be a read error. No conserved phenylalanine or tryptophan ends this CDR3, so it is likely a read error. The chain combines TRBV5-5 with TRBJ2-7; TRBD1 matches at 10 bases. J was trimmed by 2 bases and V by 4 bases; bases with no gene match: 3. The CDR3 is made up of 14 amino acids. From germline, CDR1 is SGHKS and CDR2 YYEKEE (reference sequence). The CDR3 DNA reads TGTGCCAGCAGCCTAGGACAGGGGGCCTACGAGCAGTACCTC. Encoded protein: CASSLGQGAYEQYL.

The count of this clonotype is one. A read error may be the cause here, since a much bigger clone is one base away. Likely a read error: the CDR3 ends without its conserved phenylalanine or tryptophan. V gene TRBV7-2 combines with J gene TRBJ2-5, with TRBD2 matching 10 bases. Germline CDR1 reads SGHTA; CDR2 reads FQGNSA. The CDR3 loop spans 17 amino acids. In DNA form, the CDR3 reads TGTGCCAGCAGCTTAGCCACCGCTAGCGGGGGTCAAGAGCCCCAGTACCTC. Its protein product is CASSLATASGGQEPQYL.

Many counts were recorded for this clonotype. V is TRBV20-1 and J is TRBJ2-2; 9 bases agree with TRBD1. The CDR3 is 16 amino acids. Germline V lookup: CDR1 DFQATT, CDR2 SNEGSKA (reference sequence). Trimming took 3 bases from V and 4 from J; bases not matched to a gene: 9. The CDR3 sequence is CSARDRGRTTTGELFF. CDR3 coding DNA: TGCAGTGCTAGGGACAGGGGCCGCACAACCACCGGGGAGCTGTTTTTT.